Described below is a single T cell receptor beta chain sequence and its context. Antigen: not known. With 0 bases removed from V and 4 bases from J, the gap between germline ends came to 22 bases. The CDR3 sequence is 18 residues long. Germline CDR1 is SGHDT and CDR2 is YYEEEE. These data come from a study of cytomegalovirus exposure and HLA in healthy donors. Study details: The Caucasian-associated ancestry cluster contained 81% of the 300 to 400 genotyped donors. Study observations and caveats: The majority of CMV-associated TCR beta chains were reported as apparently HLA-restricted in a later analysis.

The PCR ran on 60 Vbeta and 13 Jbeta primers. Clones were sequenced by immunoSEQ multiplex PCR, and TCRdb holds only the in-frame ones, with some missing. The profile shows roughly 190,000 clones, around four fifths of them singletons. Source material: PBMCs. This TCR came from a woman between 45 and 60 years old in good health and CMV-seropositive. The rearrangement joins TRBV5-6 to TRBJ1-2; the D is unclear. The CDR3 DNA follows: TGTGCCAGCAGCTTGGTACCTCTCCTGCCCCGGCGGAGCTATGGCTACACCTTC. Protein sequence: CASSLVPLLPRRSYGYTF.